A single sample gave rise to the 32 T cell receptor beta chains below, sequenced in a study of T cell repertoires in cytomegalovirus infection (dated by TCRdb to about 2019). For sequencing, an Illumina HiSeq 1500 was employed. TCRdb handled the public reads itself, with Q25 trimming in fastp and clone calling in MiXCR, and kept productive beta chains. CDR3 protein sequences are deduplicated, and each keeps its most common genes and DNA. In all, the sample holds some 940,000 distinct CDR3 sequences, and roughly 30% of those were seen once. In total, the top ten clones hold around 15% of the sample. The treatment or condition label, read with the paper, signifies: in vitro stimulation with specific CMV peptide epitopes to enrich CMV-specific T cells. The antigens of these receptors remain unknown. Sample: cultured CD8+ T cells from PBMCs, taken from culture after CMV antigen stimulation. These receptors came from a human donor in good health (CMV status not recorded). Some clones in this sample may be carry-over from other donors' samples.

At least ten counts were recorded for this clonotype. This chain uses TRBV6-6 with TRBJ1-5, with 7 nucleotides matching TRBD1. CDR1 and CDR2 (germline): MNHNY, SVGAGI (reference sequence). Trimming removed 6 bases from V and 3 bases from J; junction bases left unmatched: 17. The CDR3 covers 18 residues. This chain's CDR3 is CASRKATGRFSPNQPQHF. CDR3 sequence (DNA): TGTGCCAGCAGAAAGGCGACAGGGAGGTTCAGTCCCAATCAGCCCCAGCATTTT.

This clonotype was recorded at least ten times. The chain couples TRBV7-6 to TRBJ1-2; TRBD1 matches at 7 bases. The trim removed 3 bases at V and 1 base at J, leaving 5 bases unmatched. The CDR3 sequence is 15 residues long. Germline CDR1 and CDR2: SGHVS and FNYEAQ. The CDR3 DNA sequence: TGTGCCAGCAGCTTCTCAGACAGGGTTAACTATGGCTACACCTTC. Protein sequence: CASSFSDRVNYGYTF.

CDR3 amino acids: CASSPDITTEAFF. In DNA, the CDR3 is TGCGCCAGCAGCCCTGACATTACGACTGAAGCTTTCTTT. The gene calls are TRBV4-3 and TRBJ1-1; D unclear. Deletions cut 4 bases from V and 5 bases from J, with 11 bases between. Germline assignment: CDR1 LGHNA and CDR2 YSLEER. The CDR3 spans 13 residues.

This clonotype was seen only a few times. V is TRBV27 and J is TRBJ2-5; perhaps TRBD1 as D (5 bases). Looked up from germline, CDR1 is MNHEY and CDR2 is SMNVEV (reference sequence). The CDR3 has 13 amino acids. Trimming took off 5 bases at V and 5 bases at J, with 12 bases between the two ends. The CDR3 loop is CASSTAGLETQYF. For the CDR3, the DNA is TGTGCCAGCAGTACCGCAGGGTTGGAGACCCAGTACTTC.

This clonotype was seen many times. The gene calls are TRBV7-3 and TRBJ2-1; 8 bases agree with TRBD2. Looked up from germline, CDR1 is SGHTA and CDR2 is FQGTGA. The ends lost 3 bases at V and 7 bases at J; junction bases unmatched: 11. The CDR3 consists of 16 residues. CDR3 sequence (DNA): TGTGCCAGCAGCTTGTCGGGGGGGACCCCGGGGAATGAGCAGTTCTTC. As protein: CASSLSGGTPGNEQFF. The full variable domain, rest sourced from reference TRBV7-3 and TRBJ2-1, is GAGVSQTPSNKVTEKGKYVELRCDPISGHTALYWYRQSLGQGPEFLIYFQGTGAADDSGLPNDRFFAVRPEGSVSTLKIQRTERGDSAVYLCASSLSGGTPGNEQFFGPGTRLTVL.

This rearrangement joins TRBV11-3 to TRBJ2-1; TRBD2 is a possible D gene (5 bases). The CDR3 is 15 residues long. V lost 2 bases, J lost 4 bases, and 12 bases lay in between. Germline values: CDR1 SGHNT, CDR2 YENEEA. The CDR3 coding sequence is TGTGCCAGCAGCTTATCGGGGTCGACGTACAATGAGCAGTTCTTC. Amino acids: CASSLSGSTYNEQFF.

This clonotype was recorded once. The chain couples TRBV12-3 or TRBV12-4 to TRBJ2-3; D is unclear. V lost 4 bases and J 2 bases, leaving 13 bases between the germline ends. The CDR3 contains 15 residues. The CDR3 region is CASSSDRYSTDTQYF. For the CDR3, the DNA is TGTGCCAGCAGTTCTGACCGATACTCCACAGATACGCAGTATTTT.

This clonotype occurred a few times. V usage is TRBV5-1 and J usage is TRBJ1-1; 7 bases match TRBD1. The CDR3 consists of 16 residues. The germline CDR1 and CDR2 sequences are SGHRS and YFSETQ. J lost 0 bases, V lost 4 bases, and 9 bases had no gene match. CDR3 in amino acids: CASSPQGNGVNTEAFF. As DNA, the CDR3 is TGCGCCAGCAGCCCACAGGGGAACGGGGTGAACACTGAAGCTTTCTTT.

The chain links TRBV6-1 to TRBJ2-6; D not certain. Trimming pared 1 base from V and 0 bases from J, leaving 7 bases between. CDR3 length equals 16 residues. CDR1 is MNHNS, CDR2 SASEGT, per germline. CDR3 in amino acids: CASSEVPDSGANVLTF. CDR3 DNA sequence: TGTGCCAGCAGTGAAGTACCGGACTCTGGGGCCAACGTCCTGACTTTC.

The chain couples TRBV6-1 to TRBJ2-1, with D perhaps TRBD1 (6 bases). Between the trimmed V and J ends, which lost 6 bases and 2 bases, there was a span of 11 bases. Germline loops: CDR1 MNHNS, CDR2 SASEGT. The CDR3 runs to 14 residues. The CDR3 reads CASSTDSPYNEQFF. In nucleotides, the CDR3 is TGTGCCAGCAGCACGGACAGCCCCTACAATGAGCAGTTCTTC.

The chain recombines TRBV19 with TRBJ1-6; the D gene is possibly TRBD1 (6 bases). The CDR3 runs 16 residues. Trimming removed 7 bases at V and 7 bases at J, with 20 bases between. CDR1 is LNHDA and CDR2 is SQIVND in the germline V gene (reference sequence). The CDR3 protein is CASMEGSGTPNSPLHF. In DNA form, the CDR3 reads TGTGCCAGTATGGAGGGATCCGGGACACCGAATTCACCCCTCCACTTT.

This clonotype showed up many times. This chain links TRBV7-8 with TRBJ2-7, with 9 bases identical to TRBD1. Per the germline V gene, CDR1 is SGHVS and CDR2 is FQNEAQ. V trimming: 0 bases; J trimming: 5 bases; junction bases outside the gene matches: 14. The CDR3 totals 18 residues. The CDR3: CASSLAPGTGLSLDEQYF. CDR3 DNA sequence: TGTGCCAGCAGCTTAGCGCCCGGGACAGGGCTAAGTTTGGACGAGCAGTACTTC.

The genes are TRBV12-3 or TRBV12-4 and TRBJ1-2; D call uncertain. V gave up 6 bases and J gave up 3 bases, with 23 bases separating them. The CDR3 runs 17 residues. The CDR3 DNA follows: TGTGCCAGCAGGTTTGAAATCCTGGAGGGCGGACACTATGGCTACACCTTC. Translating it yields CASRFEILEGGHYGYTF.

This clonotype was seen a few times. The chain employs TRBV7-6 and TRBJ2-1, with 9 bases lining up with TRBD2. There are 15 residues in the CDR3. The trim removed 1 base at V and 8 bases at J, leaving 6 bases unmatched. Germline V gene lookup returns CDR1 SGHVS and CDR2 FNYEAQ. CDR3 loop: CASSLGAGGVDEQFF. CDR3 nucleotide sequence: TGTGCCAGCAGCTTAGGGGCGGGGGGGGTGGATGAGCAGTTCTTC.

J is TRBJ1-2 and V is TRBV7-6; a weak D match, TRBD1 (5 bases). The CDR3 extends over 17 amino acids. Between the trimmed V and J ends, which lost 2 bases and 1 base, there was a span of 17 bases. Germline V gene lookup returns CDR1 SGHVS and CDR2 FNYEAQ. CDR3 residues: CASSLIGQGSDNYGYTF. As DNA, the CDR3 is TGTGCCAGCAGCTTAATAGGCCAGGGATCGGATAACTATGGCTACACCTTC.

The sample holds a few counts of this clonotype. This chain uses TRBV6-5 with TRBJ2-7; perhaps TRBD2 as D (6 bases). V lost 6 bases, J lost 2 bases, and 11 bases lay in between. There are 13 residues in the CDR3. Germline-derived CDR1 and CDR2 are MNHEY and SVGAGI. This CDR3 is CASSIGSTYEQYF. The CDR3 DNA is TGTGCCAGCAGCATCGGGAGTACCTACGAGCAGTACTTC.

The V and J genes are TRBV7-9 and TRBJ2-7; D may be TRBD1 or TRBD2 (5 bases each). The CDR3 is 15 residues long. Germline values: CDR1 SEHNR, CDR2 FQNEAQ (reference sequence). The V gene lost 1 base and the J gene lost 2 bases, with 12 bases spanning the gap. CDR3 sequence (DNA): TGTGCCAGCAGCTTAGGGGGACGGTATCCCTACGAGCAGTACTTC. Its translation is CASSLGGRYPYEQYF.

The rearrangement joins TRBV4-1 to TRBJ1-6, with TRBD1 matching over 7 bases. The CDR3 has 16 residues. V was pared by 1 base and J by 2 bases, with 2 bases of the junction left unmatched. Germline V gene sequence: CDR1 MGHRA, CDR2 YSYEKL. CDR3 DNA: TGCGCCAGCAGCCAAGGAGGGACAGCCTATAATTCACCCCTCCACTTT. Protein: CASSQGGTAYNSPLHF.

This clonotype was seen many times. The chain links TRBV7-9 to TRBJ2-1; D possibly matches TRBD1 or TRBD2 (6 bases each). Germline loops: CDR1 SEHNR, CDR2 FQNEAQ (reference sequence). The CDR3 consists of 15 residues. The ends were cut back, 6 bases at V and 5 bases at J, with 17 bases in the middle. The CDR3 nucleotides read TGTGCCAGCAGGTTGGAGGCCCGGGGGCACAATGAGCAGTTCTTC. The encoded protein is CASRLEARGHNEQFF. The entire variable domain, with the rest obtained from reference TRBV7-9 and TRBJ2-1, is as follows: DTGVSQNPRHKITKRGQNVTFRCDPISEHNRLYWYRQTLGQGPEFLTYFQNEAQLEKSRLLSDRFSAERPKGSFSTLEIQRTEQGDSAMYLCASRLEARGHNEQFFGPGTRLTVL.

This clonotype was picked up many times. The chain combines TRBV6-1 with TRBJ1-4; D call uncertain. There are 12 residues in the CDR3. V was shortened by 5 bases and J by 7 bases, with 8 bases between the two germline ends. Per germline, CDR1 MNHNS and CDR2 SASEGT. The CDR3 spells CASSFAGEKLFF. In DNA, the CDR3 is TGTGCCAGCAGTTTTGCGGGTGAAAAACTGTTTTTT.

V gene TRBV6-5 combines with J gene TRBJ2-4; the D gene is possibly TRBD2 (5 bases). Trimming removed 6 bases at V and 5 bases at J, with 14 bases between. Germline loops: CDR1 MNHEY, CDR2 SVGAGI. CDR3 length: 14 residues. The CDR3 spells CASSDPGEENIQYF. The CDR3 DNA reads TGTGCCAGCAGCGATCCCGGGGAAGAAAACATTCAGTACTTC.

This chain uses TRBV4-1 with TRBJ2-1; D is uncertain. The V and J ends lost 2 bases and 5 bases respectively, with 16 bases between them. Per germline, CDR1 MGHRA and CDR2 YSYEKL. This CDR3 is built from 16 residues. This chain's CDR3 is CASSQKTAATNNEQFF. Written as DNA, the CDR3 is TGCGCCAGCAGCCAAAAAACAGCCGCCACTAACAATGAGCAGTTCTTC.

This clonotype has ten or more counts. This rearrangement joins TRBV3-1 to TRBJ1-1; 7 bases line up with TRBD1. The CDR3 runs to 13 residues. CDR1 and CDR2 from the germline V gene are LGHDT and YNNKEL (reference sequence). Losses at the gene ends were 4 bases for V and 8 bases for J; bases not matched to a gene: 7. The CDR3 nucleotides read TGTGCCAGCAGCCGCGACAGGGCCAGGGAAGCTTTCTTT. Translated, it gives CASSRDRAREAFF.

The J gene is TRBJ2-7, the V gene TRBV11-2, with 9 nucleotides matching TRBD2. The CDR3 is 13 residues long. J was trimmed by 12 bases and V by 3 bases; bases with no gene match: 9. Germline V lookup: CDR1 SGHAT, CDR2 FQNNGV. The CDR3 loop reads CASSFGTSIDTYV. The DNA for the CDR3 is TGTGCCAGCAGCTTCGGGACTAGCATCGATACGTACGTC.

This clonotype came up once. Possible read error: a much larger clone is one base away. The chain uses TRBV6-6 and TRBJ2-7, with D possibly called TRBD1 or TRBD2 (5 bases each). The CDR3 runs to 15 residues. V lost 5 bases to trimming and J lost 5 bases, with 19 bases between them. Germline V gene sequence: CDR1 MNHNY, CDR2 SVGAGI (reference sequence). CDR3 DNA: TGTGCCAGCAGTGAGACATTTAATCGGGGACACGAGCAGTACGTC. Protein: CASSETFNRGHEQYV.

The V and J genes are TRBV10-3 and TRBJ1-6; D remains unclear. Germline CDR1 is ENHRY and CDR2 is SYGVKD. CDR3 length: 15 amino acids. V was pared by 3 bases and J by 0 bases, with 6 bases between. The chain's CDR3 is CAISERSSYNSPLHF. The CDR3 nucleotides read TGTGCCATCAGTGAAAGGAGCTCCTATAATTCACCCCTCCACTTT.

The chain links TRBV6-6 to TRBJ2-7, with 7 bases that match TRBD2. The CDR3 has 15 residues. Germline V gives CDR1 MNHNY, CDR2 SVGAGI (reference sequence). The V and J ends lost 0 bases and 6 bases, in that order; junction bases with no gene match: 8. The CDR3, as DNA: TGTGCCAGCAGTTACTCGGGGGGGGGAGAAGGCGAGCAGTACTTC. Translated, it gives CASSYSGGGEGEQYF.

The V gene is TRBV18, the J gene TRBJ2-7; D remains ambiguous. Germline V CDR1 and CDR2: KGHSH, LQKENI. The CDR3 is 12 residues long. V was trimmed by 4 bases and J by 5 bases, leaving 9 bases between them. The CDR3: CASSRGFDEQYF. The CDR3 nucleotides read TGTGCCAGCTCACGAGGCTTCGACGAGCAGTACTTC. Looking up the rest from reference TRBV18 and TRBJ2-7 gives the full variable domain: NAGVMQNPRHLVRRRGQEARLRCSPMKGHSHVYWYRQLPEEGLKFMVYLQKENIIDESGMPKERFSAEFPKEGPSILRIQQVVRGDSAAYFCASSRGFDEQYFGPGTRLTVT.

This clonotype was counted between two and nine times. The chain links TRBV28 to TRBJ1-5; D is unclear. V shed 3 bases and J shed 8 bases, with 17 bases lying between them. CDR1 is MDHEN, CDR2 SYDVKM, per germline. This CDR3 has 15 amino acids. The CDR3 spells CASSLSKSRSEPQHF. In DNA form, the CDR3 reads TGTGCCAGCAGTTTGTCCAAAAGCAGGAGTGAGCCCCAGCATTTT.

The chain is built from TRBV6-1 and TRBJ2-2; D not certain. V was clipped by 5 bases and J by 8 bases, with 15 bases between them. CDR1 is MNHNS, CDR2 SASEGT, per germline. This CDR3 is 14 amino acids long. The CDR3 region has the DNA TGTGCCAGCAGTTCTACAGCCTCCCCGGGGGAGCTGTTTTTT. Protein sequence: CASSSTASPGELFF.

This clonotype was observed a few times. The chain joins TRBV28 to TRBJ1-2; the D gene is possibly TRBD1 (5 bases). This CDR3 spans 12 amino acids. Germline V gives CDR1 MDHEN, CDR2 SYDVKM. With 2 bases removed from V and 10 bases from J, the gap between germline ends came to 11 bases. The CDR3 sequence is CASSLEGRDYTF. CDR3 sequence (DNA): TGTGCCAGCAGTTTAGAGGGGCGCGACTACACCTTC.

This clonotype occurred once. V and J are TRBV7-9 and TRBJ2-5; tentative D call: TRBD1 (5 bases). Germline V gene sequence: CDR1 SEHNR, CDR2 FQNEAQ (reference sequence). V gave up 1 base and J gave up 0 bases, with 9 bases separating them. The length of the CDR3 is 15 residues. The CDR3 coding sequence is TGTGCCAGCAGCTTAGTGGACATACACCAAGAGACCCAGTACTTC. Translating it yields CASSLVDIHQETQYF.